Included here is one T cell receptor (beta chain) sequence, with context. This clone was seen more than once but under ten times. Its antigen is currently not known. Base qualities are not provided; no much larger clone lies one nucleotide away. Each collaborating institution followed its own protocols to collect whole blood in K2EDTA tubes. Collaborator samples were shipped for TCRbeta analysis as frozen whole blood, isolated PBMCs, or DNA extracted from either sample type. TCRbeta CDR3 regions were amplified from genomic DNA by means of the immunoSEQ Assay, a bias-controlled multiplex PCR. As for the original processing: The number of nucleated cells in each sample was estimated from the amplification of reference gene primers within the assay. Sequence reads were collapsed and filtered to measure the absolute abundance of every unique TCRbeta CDR3 rearrangement. For each sample, productive Simpson clonality was calculated as the square root of Simpson's diversity index across productive rearrangements. What TCRdb holds here is the immuneACCESS table cut down to in-frame rearrangements. Part of the clones is not present; checked against another copy, under half of the missing clones reflect an unresolved V gene, and the others are unexplained. V, J and clone size are those of that table, while D and trimming were read from the DNA. The sample table holds 45,000 to 55,000 clones, of which around 90% were seen once. The top ten constitute about 7.8% of the sample.

This specimen comes from a study of blood T cell repertoires in COVID-19 (dated by TCRdb to about 2020). About the full investigation: Samples covering the acute and convalescent phases of COVID-19 were provided by collaborators in the United States, Italy and Spain. The prospective study material was composed of cDNA or gDNA derived from T cells, B-cell-depleted T cells, or PBMCs. Deeply sampled blood TCRbeta repertoires from subjects exposed to, actively infected with, or recovered from COVID-19 were included in the dataset. The repertoires were released in a freely available public database meant as a resource for research on the immune response to SARS-CoV-2. Samples came from the ongoing ImmuneRACE study (first 160 participants) plus 1,254 subjects from 6 global collaborators. A de-identified subject ID, COVID-19 status, age in years and sex were almost always included in the sample metadata. Where HLA class I and class II types were available, the types were taken from metadata supplied by the sample provider, not from assay-based typing.

Results and caveats for the whole study, not just this receptor: How much clinical and demographic metadata was included differed by source and by participant, and the metadata was provided uncurated.

This TCR was recovered from a man aged 50 or older with active COVID-19. Sample: peripheral blood.

The DNA reads as follows: TGTGCCAGCAGCCAAGCTATCGGACAGGGGGCGCCTGAAGCTTTCTTT. Its product reads: CASSQAIGQGAPEAFF. Here the chain combines TRBV4-2 and TRBJ1-1; 11 central bases correspond to TRBD1. Germline trimming amounts to 1 base on V and 6 bases on J, with 7 as the count of junction bases outside the gene matches. The germline V gene gives CDR1 as LGHNA and CDR2 as YNFKEQ. The CDR3 runs 16 residues from the cysteine to the phenylalanine. Only the CDR3 DNA is retained, 48 bases long and in frame from the first base.